One sample yielded the 14 T cell receptor beta chains listed below, sequenced in a study of blood T cell repertoires in COVID-19 (dated by TCRdb to 2020 to 2022). The method behind the library was the immunoSEQ multiplex PCR assay. TCRdb mirrors the immuneACCESS table, restricted to in-frame sequences. Some clones are absent from its copies; in checked studies, under half trace to an unresolved V gene, and the reason for the others is unknown. Present in this sample are roughly 320,000 clones, around nine tenths of which were seen just once. The ten top clones hold roughly 1.9% of the sample. The sequenced sample was peripheral blood. The receptor set was obtained from a woman in her twenties or thirties with COVID-19, enrolled during active disease.

The chain links TRBV5-6 to TRBJ1-4; TRBD1 agrees at 7 bases. J gave up 6 bases and V 2 bases, and 7 bases lay outside the gene matches. Germline-derived CDR1 and CDR2 are SGHDT and YYEEEE. CDR3 size: 15 residues. The CDR3 DNA follows: TGTGCCAGCAGCTTTGGCGACAGGGCTCATGAAAAACTGTTTTTT. Its translation is CASSFGDRAHEKLFF.

Written as DNA, the CDR3 is TGTGCCAGCAGCCAAGTTCCCTGGGAGGGGAACACTGAAGCTTTCTTT. Translating it yields CASSQVPWEGNTEAFF. This chain connects TRBV4-2 to TRBJ1-1, with D unresolved. V lost 1 base and J lost 1, with 13 bases in between. The CDR3 extends over 16 amino acids. Germline CDR1 is LGHNA and CDR2 is YNFKEQ.

The V and J genes are TRBV6-5 and TRBJ1-2; TRBD1 aligns across 7 bases. Germline trimming cut 8 bases from V and 4 bases from J; bases unmatched to any gene: 10. In germline, CDR1 is MNHEY, CDR2 SVGAGI. CDR3 size: 14 residues. The CDR3 region is CASYTGAPTYGYTF. The CDR3 nucleotides read TGTGCCAGCTACACAGGGGCGCCCACCTATGGCTACACCTTC.

DNA for the CDR3: TGTGCCAGCAGCTACCTCGGCGGGGAGACCCAGTACTTC. Translated, it gives CASSYLGGETQYF. The rearrangement joins TRBV3-1 (or the pseudogene TRBV3-2) to TRBJ2-5, with D tentatively TRBD2 (5 bases). Germline V gene lookup returns CDR1 LGHDT and CDR2 YNNKEL (reference sequence). The V end was cut by 5 bases, the J end by 5 bases, with 12 bases between. The CDR3 consists of 13 residues.

The chain couples TRBV19 to TRBJ1-2; 7 bases line up with TRBD1. The CDR3 spans 16 residues. V lost 3 bases to trimming and J lost 2 bases; unmatched junction nucleotides: 9. Germline V gene sequence: CDR1 LNHDA, CDR2 SQIVND (reference sequence). In DNA form, the CDR3 reads TGTGCCAGTAGTATGTCCCGCACAGGGGTCAACTATGGCTACACCTTC. As protein: CASSMSRTGVNYGYTF.

The gene calls are TRBV2 and TRBJ1-4; D not certain. Germline V gives CDR1 SNHLY, CDR2 FYNNEI. Trimming left V 6 bases short and J 7 bases short, with 3 bases between. This CDR3 is built from 10 residues. CDR3: CASSREKLFF. CDR3 nucleotide sequence: TGTGCCAGCAGCCGTGAAAAACTGTTTTTT.

Concerning this clone: At one boundary the junction diverges from the germline segment, which might be a read error. The rearrangement links TRBV28 to TRBJ2-2; 14 bases map to TRBD2. The germline CDR1 and CDR2 sequences are MDHEN and SYDVKM. This CDR3 region has 15 residues. In DNA form, the CDR3 reads TGTGTCAGCAGTCGGACTAGCGGGGGGTACGTAGGGCTGTTTTTT. It specifies CVSSRTSGGYVGLFF.

The rearrangement links TRBV27 to TRBJ2-5, with TRBD2 matching 9 bases. The CDR3 is 13 amino acids. Germline CDR1 MNHEY, CDR2 SMNVEV (reference sequence). V lost 9 bases, J lost 2 bases, and 4 bases stayed unmatched. CDR3 in amino acids: CASALAGQETQYF. The CDR3 DNA reads as TGTGCCAGTGCTCTAGCGGGGCAAGAGACCCAGTACTTC.

The gene calls are TRBV30 and TRBJ1-5; D is possibly TRBD1 (5 bases). Per the germline V gene, CDR1 is GTSNPN and CDR2 is SVGIG (reference sequence). The CDR3 is 14 residues long. The ends were cut back, 2 bases at V and 4 bases at J, with 12 bases in the middle. This CDR3 reads CAWSSQTDNQPQHF. CDR3 in DNA: TGTGCCTGGAGTAGTCAGACAGATAATCAGCCCCAGCATTTT.

The chain couples TRBV3-1 (or the pseudogene TRBV3-2) to TRBJ1-2; TRBD1 matches 9 bases. V shed 4 bases and J 6 bases; nucleotides not matched to a gene: 6. Germline CDR1 LGHDT, CDR2 YNNKEL (reference sequence). The CDR3 loop spans 14 amino acids. The CDR3 DNA reads as TGTGCCAGCAGCCCCTCCGGGACAGGGAATGGCTACACCTTC. Translating gives CASSPSGTGNGYTF.

The chain uses TRBV9 and TRBJ2-5; the match to TRBD2 covers 12 bases. Looked up from germline, CDR1 is SGDLS and CDR2 is YYNGEE. The CDR3 is 15 residues long. The J segment lost 5 bases and the V segment lost 3 bases, leaving 5 bases of the junction unmatched. The DNA of the CDR3 is TGTGCCAGCAGCGAGGGACTAGCGGGCAGCGAGACCCAGTACTTC. Its protein product is CASSEGLAGSETQYF.

This sequence joins TRBV9 and TRBJ1-2; TRBD1 is a possible D gene (5 bases). Germline CDR1 and CDR2: SGDLS and YYNGEE. CDR3 length: 12 amino acids. Trimming shortened V by 0 bases and J by 7 bases, and 7 bases separated the two germline ends. CDR3 sequence: CASSVVGGGYTF. For the CDR3, the DNA is TGTGCCAGCAGCGTAGTGGGGGGTGGCTACACCTTC. The full variable domain, rest sourced from reference TRBV9 and TRBJ1-2, is DSGVTQTPKHLITATGQRVTLRCSPRSGDLSVYWYQQSLDQGLQFLIQYYNGEERAKGNILERFSAQQFPDLHSELNLSSLELGDSALYFCASSVVGGGYTFGSGTRLTVV.

Comments on this clone: The sample contains more than one DNA sequence encoding this CDR3. The J gene is TRBJ1-6, the V gene TRBV5-4; 9 bases fit TRBD1. Germline V gene data show CDR1 as SGHNT and CDR2 as YYREEE (reference sequence). V lost 2 bases to trimming and J lost 8 bases; unmatched junction nucleotides: 2. CDR3 length: 14 amino acids. The CDR3 DNA reads as TGTGCCAGCAGCTTTGACAGGGGGGATTCACCCCTCCACTTT. Translation: CASSFDRGDSPLHF. The full variable domain, in which reference TRBV5-4 and TRBJ1-6 provide the parts outside the CDR3, is ETGVTQSPTHLIKTRGQQVTLRCSSQSGHNTVSWYQQALGQGPQFIFQYYREEENGRGNFPPRFSGLQFPNYSSELNVNALELDDSALYLCASSFDRGDSPLHFGNGTRLTVT.

V and J are TRBV2 and TRBJ2-2, with D possibly being TRBD2 (6 bases). The CDR3 runs 16 residues. Germline V lookup: CDR1 SNHLY, CDR2 FYNNEI. V was clipped by 7 bases and J by 1 base, with 16 bases between them. This CDR3 is CASTQSGTWNTGELFF. In DNA form, the CDR3 reads TGTGCCAGCACCCAATCAGGGACTTGGAACACCGGGGAGCTGTTTTTT. The whole variable domain, remainder taken from reference TRBV2 and TRBJ2-2, is EPEVTQTPSHQVTQMGQEVILRCVPISNHLYFYWYRQILGQKVEFLVSFYNNEISEKSEIFDDQFSVERPDGSNFTLKIRSTKLEDSAMYFCASTQSGTWNTGELFFGEGSRLTVL.